What follows are 30 T cell receptor beta chains derived from one specimen sequenced in a study of cytomegalovirus exposure and HLA in healthy donors. Primers: 60 Vbeta forward and 13 Jbeta reverse. Data came from immunoSEQ multiplex PCR; TCRdb stores just in-frame clones and leaves some out. The sample lists around 180,000 clones; 60% to 85% were seen once. The sample consisted of PBMCs. These receptors were obtained from a woman aged 40 to 50 in good health and CMV-seronegative.

The chain joins TRBV6-5 to TRBJ1-2; D gene ambiguous. The CDR3 contains 14 residues. From germline, CDR1 is MNHEY and CDR2 SVGAGI. V lost 2 bases and J lost 8, with 15 bases in between. The CDR3 is CASSYLQREGGYTF. In nucleotides, the CDR3 is TGTGCCAGCAGTTACCTCCAGCGGGAAGGAGGCTACACCTTC.

The CDR3 DNA reads TGTGCCAGCAGTCCTCCTTCGGGGGGTCGAGGGGAGCTGTTTTTT. The encoded protein is CASSPPSGGRGELFF. The rearrangement links TRBV9 to TRBJ2-2, with 7 bases aligning to TRBD2. With 5 bases clipped from V and 8 bases from J, the junction kept 12 bases outside the gene matches. This CDR3 region has 15 residues. CDR1 is SGDLS, CDR2 YYNGEE, per germline.

The CDR3 coding sequence is TGCGCCAGCAGCCAGGGACTAGCGGGAGGAAACACAGATACGCAGTATTTT. It specifies CASSQGLAGGNTDTQYF. The chain is built from TRBV5-1 and TRBJ2-3; 15 bases match TRBD2. The CDR3 consists of 17 residues. Germline values: CDR1 SGHRS, CDR2 YFSETQ. V was pared by 4 bases and J by 2 bases, with 5 bases of the junction left unmatched.

Concerning this clone itself: The same CDR3 arises from other DNA sequences in this sample as well. The rearrangement links TRBV7-2 to TRBJ2-5, with D possibly TRBD2 on 6 matching bases. The V end lost 1 base, the J end lost 4 bases, and 7 bases lay between the germline ends. CDR3 size: 13 residues. Germline assignment: CDR1 SGHTA and CDR2 FQGNSA. The CDR3 reads CASSLVGGETQYF. The CDR3 bases are TGTGCCAGCAGCTTAGTCGGGGGAGAGACCCAGTACTTC.

The chain has TRBV7-8 and TRBJ1-5, with 9 bases fitting TRBD1. Germline V CDR1 and CDR2: SGHVS, FQNEAQ. V dropped 1 base and J dropped 4; count of bases not matched to a gene: 11. This CDR3 contains 18 residues. The CDR3 DNA reads as TGTGCCAGCAGCTTAGGGCCGAAGCTGACAGGGGGTAATCAGCCCCAGCATTTT. This translates into CASSLGPKLTGGNQPQHF.

This clone came up a few times. The chain combines TRBV7-2 with TRBJ2-2; 10 bases map to TRBD1. The CDR3 length is 15 residues. The V gene's germline CDR1 is SGHTA and CDR2 FQGNSA. J lost 6 bases, V lost 5 bases, and 6 bases had no gene match. CDR3 sequence: CASSLSGQGAGELFF. The CDR3 DNA is TGTGCCAGCAGCCTCTCAGGACAGGGGGCCGGGGAGCTGTTTTTT. Using reference TRBV7-2 and TRBJ2-2 for the parts outside the CDR3, the full variable domain is GAGVSQSPSNKVTEKGKDVELRCDPISGHTALYWYRQSLGQGLEFLIYFQGNSAPDKSGLPSDRFSAERTGGSVSTLTIQRTQQEDSAVYLCASSLSGQGAGELFFGEGSRLTVL.

V usage is TRBV4-1 and J usage is TRBJ2-7; 15 bases align to TRBD2. Germline V CDR1 and CDR2: MGHRA, YSYEKL. Trimming took 1 base from V and 2 from J; bases not matched to a gene: 0. This CDR3 spans 16 amino acids. In DNA form, the CDR3 reads TGCGCCAGCAGCCAAGGGACTAGCGGGAGGGCCTACGAGCAGTACTTC. This encodes CASSQGTSGRAYEQYF.

This clone was counted once. The rearrangement uses TRBV2 and TRBJ1-5, with TRBD1 identical over 10 bases. Losses at the gene ends were 6 bases for V and 6 bases for J; bases not matched to a gene: 5. Germline CDR1 is SNHLY and CDR2 is FYNNEI. The CDR3 sequence is 14 residues long. The CDR3 is CASREDRGFQPQHF. CDR3 DNA: TGTGCCAGCAGAGAGGACAGGGGGTTTCAGCCCCAGCATTTT. The entire variable domain, with the rest obtained from reference TRBV2 and TRBJ1-5, is as follows: EPEVTQTPSHQVTQMGQEVILRCVPISNHLYFYWYRQILGQKVEFLVSFYNNEISEKSEIFDDQFSVERPDGSNFTLKIRSTKLEDSAMYFCASREDRGFQPQHFGDGTRLSIL.

In nucleotides, the CDR3 is TGTGCCAGCAGCCCTCGACTAGCGAACACCGGGGAGCTGTTTTTT. It codes for CASSPRLANTGELFF. The genes are TRBV7-2 and TRBJ2-2; D is possibly TRBD2 (6 bases). The CDR3 consists of 15 residues. Per the germline V gene, CDR1 is SGHTA and CDR2 is FQGNSA. V was shortened by 5 bases and J by 0 bases, with 10 bases between the two germline ends.

The table lists this clone with a few counts. CDR3 sequence (DNA): TGTGCCAGTAGTAAGACTAGCGGGAATATCGGGGAGCTGTTTTTT. Its protein is CASSKTSGNIGELFF. The chain has TRBV19 and TRBJ2-2, with TRBD2 identical over 11 bases. V trimming: 4 bases; J trimming: 7 bases; junction bases outside the gene matches: 5. Germline CDR1 reads LNHDA; CDR2 reads SQIVND (reference sequence). This CDR3 contains 15 residues. The full variable domain, in which reference TRBV19 and TRBJ2-2 provide the parts outside the CDR3, is DGGITQSPKYLFRKEGQNVTLSCEQNLNHDAMYWYRQDPGQGLRLIYYSQIVNDFQKGDIAEGYSVSREKKESFPLTVTSAQKNPTAFYLCASSKTSGNIGELFFGEGSRLTVL.

The chain uses TRBV7-2 and TRBJ2-5, with a weak D call TRBD1 (6 bases). The V gene's germline CDR1 is SGHTA and CDR2 FQGNSA. Trimming took off 2 bases at V and 2 bases at J, with 9 bases between the two ends. This CDR3 region has 14 residues. The CDR3 protein is CASSLQTGQETQYF. CDR3 bases: TGTGCCAGCAGCTTACAAACAGGGCAAGAGACCCAGTACTTC.

As to this clone: The junction departs from the called germline gene at one end, perhaps through a read error. The rearrangement links TRBV7-9 to TRBJ1-4; D is undetermined. The germline CDR1 and CDR2 sequences are SEHNR and FQNEAQ (reference sequence). The CDR3 covers 14 residues. DNA for the CDR3: TGTTCCAGCAGCCCCCTCCTCAGCGGGGAAAAACTGTTTTTT. Translated: CSSSPLLSGEKLFF.

The chain uses TRBV30 and TRBJ2-3; 9 nucleotides line up with TRBD2. Germline trimming cut 8 bases from V and 5 bases from J; bases unmatched to any gene: 8. The CDR3 spans 13 residues. CDR1 is GTSNPN and CDR2 is SVGIG in the germline V gene (reference sequence). CDR3 in DNA: TGTGCCGGCCAGCGGGAGGTGGAAGATACGCAGTATTTT. The encoded protein is CAGQREVEDTQYF.

This chain links TRBV7-3 with TRBJ2-5; the D is unclear. V was clipped by 0 bases and J by 5 bases, with 7 bases between them. Germline V gene lookup returns CDR1 SGHTA and CDR2 FQGTGA. The CDR3 is 13 amino acids. The CDR3 coding sequence is TGTGCCAGCAGCTTAACGCTAGATGAGACCCAGTACTTC. Residues: CASSLTLDETQYF.

This clone appeared a single time. This chain joins TRBV7-6 and TRBJ1-1; D remains ambiguous. This CDR3 region has 17 residues. V lost 4 bases and J lost 1, with 19 bases in between. Germline V gene lookup returns CDR1 SGHVS and CDR2 FNYEAQ. Written as DNA, the CDR3 is TGTGCCAGCAGCTCCCTAACTTTACCGCAATCGAACACTGAAGCTTTCTTT. Translated: CASSSLTLPQSNTEAFF.

This chain joins TRBV9 and TRBJ2-2, with D unresolved. The CDR3 contains 15 residues. Trimming shortened V by 0 bases and J by 1 base, and 7 bases separated the two germline ends. Germline V CDR1 and CDR2: SGDLS, YYNGEE. This CDR3 is CASSVDRLNTGELFF. In DNA, the CDR3 is TGTGCCAGCAGCGTAGATAGACTGAACACCGGGGAGCTGTTTTTT.

This clone was recorded once. The chain employs TRBV5-8 and TRBJ1-6; the match to TRBD1 covers 7 bases. Germline V gives CDR1 SGHTS, CDR2 YDEGEE. The CDR3 length is 15 residues. With V trimmed by 0 bases and J by 9 bases, 6 bases remained unmatched. The CDR3 region is CASSLGTTGSSPLHF. The DNA of the CDR3 is TGTGCCAGCAGCTTGGGGACGACAGGGTCTTCACCCCTCCACTTT.

This chain uses TRBV14 with TRBJ2-2; the match to TRBD2 covers 7 bases. The CDR3 runs to 16 residues. The junction had 15 bases not matched to a gene; V was cut back by 6 bases and J by 8 bases. CDR1 is SGHDN and CDR2 is FVKESK in the germline V gene. The CDR3 loop reads CASRVTGGSSPGELFF. The CDR3 nucleotides are TGTGCCAGCAGGGTAACTGGCGGGAGTTCTCCGGGGGAGCTGTTTTTT.

This clone was counted between two and nine times. The J gene is TRBJ1-2, the V gene TRBV12-5; TRBD1 might be the D (5 bases). The CDR3 sequence is 12 residues long. The germline gives CDR1 LGHNT, CDR2 FRNRAP. The V end was cut by 6 bases, the J end by 6 bases, with 11 bases between. The CDR3 loop is CASGRTRDGYTF. The CDR3, as DNA: TGTGCTAGTGGCCGAACCAGGGATGGCTACACCTTC.

In DNA form, the CDR3 reads TGTGCTAGTGGTTTGGCGGGAGCAGATACGCAGTATTTT. Encoded protein: CASGLAGADTQYF. The chain has TRBV12-5 and TRBJ2-3; perhaps TRBD2 as D (6 bases). CDR3 length: 13 amino acids. From germline, CDR1 is LGHNT and CDR2 FRNRAP. The V end was cut by 1 base, the J end by 4 bases, with 6 bases between.

The chain joins TRBV7-9 to TRBJ2-3; 11 bases match TRBD2. Germline V gene data show CDR1 as SEHNR and CDR2 as FQNEAQ (reference sequence). V lost 2 bases and J lost 5; bases outside the gene matches: 6. CDR3 length equals 16 residues. The CDR3 reads CASSLISGRAEDTQYF. As DNA, the CDR3 is TGTGCCAGCAGCTTAATTAGCGGGAGGGCTGAAGATACGCAGTATTTT.

V usage is TRBV15 and J usage is TRBJ2-3; 9 bases are a match to TRBD1. The CDR3 runs to 15 residues. Germline V gene lookup returns CDR1 LNHNV and CDR2 YYDKDF (reference sequence). With 4 bases clipped from V and 1 base from J, the junction kept 3 bases outside the gene matches. CDR3 bases: TGTGCCACCAGCAATCGGGACAGGGGCACAGATACGCAGTATTTT. This sequence encodes CATSNRDRGTDTQYF.

In DNA, the CDR3 is TGTGCCAGCAGCCCGGGACAGGTCTATGGCTACACCTTC. Its protein is CASSPGQVYGYTF. The V call is TRBV7-2, the J call TRBJ1-2; 8 nucleotides match TRBD1. This CDR3 spans 13 amino acids. The V gene's germline CDR1 is SGHTA and CDR2 FQGNSA. Germline trimming cut 5 bases from V and 4 bases from J; bases unmatched to any gene: 3.

The rearrangement uses TRBV19 and TRBJ1-2; D might be TRBD1 (6 bases). Trimming took off 6 bases at V and 2 bases at J, with 16 bases between the two ends. Germline CDR1 reads LNHDA; CDR2 reads SQIVND (reference sequence). The CDR3 runs to 15 residues. The DNA for the CDR3 is TGTGCCAGTAGCCCGGGACATTCCGTCAACTATGGCTACACCTTC. Its protein product is CASSPGHSVNYGYTF.

The chain recombines TRBV7-9 with TRBJ2-7; perhaps TRBD2 as D (5 bases). The germline V gene has CDR1 SEHNR and CDR2 FQNEAQ (reference sequence). The CDR3 runs 14 residues. Trimming shortened V by 2 bases and J by 6 bases, and 14 bases separated the two germline ends. CDR3 DNA: TGTGCCAGCAGCTTATCTGGCGGTGGAGGCGAGCAGTACTTC. Protein: CASSLSGGGGEQYF.

This clone was observed a few times. V is TRBV11-2 and J is TRBJ2-5; TRBD1 matches at 8 bases. The CDR3 has 15 residues. Trimming cost V 1 base and J 6 bases; bases outside gene matches: 7. In germline, CDR1 is SGHAT, CDR2 FQNNGV. The CDR3 nucleotides are TGTGCCAGCAGCTTAGCCATCCAGGGGGCACAGACCCAGTACTTC. This encodes CASSLAIQGAQTQYF.

The V and J genes are TRBV9 and TRBJ2-3; the D gene is possibly TRBD2 (5 bases). V was trimmed by 0 bases and J by 0 bases, leaving 11 bases between them. Per the germline V gene, CDR1 is SGDLS and CDR2 is YYNGEE. The CDR3 is 16 residues long. CDR3 DNA: TGTGCCAGCAGCGTAGCCGGACTCGTTAGCACAGATACGCAGTATTTT. As protein: CASSVAGLVSTDTQYF.

Only one count was recorded for this clone. The chain recombines TRBV11-1 with TRBJ2-7; 8 nucleotides align to TRBD2. The CDR3 length is 15 residues. The junction had 9 bases not matched to a gene; V was cut back by 6 bases and J by 2 bases. Germline lookup yields CDR1 SGHAT and CDR2 FQDESV (reference sequence). CDR3 sequence (DNA): TGTGCCAGCAGTCCCGGGGGGGGAATTACCTACGAGCAGTACGTC. It translates to CASSPGGGITYEQYV.

The chain joins TRBV18 to TRBJ2-3; D remains unclear. Germline V gene lookup returns CDR1 KGHSH and CDR2 LQKENI. CDR3 length: 13 amino acids. The V and J ends lost 4 bases and 0 bases respectively, with 5 bases between them. The CDR3 sequence: CASSQSSTDTQYF. Written as DNA, the CDR3 is TGTGCCAGCTCACAGAGCAGCACAGATACGCAGTATTTT.

The chain employs TRBV9 and TRBJ1-1; 10 bases fit TRBD1. CDR1 and CDR2 (germline): SGDLS, YYNGEE. The junction had 8 bases not matched to a gene; V was cut back by 3 bases and J by 6 bases. The CDR3 is 15 residues long. CDR3 bases: TGTGCCAGCAGCGCGGGAGGGGACAGGGGCTCTGAAGCTTTCTTT. It translates to CASSAGGDRGSEAFF.